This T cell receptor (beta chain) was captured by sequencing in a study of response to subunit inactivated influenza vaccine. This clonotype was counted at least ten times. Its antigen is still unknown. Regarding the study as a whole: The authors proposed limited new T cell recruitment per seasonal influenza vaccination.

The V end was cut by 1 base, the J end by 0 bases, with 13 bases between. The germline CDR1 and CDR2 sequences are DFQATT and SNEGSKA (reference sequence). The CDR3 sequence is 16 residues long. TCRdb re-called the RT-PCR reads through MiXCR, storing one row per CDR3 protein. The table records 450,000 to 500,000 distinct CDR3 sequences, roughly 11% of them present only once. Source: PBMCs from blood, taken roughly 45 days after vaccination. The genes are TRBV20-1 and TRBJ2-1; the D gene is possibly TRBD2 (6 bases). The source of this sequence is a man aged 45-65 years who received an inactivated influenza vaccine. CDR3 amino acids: CSARGSAGRSYNEQFF. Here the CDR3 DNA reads TGCAGTGCTAGAGGATCGGCGGGACGCTCCTACAATGAGCAGTTCTTC.